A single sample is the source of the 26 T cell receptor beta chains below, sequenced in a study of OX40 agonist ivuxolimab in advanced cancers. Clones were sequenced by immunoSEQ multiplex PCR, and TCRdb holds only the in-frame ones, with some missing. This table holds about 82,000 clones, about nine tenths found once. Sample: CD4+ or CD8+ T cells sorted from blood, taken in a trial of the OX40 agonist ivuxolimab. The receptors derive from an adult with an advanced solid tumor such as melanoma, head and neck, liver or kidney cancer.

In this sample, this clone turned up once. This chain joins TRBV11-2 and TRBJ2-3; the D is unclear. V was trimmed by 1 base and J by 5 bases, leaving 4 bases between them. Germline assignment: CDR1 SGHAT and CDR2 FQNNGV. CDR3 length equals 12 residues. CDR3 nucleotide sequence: TGTGCCAGCAGCTTAGGTATAGATACGCAGTATTTT. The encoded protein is CASSLGIDTQYF. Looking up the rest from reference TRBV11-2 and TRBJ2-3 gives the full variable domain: EAGVAQSPRYKIIEKRQSVAFWCNPISGHATLYWYQQILGQGPKLLIQFQNNGVVDDSQLPKDRFSAERLKGVDSTLKIQPAKLEDSAVYLCASSLGIDTQYFGPGTRLTVL.

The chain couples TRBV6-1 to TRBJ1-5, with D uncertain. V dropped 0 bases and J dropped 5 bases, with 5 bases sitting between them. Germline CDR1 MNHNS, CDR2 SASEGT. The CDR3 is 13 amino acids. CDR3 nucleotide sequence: TGTGCCAGCAGTGAAGCGAGCTATCAGCCCCAGCATTTT. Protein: CASSEASYQPQHF.

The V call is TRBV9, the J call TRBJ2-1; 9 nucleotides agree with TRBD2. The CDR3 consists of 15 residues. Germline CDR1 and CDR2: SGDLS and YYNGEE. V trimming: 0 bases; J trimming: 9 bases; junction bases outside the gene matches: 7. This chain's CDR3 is CASSVELAGEREQFF. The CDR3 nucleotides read TGTGCCAGCAGCGTAGAATTAGCGGGAGAACGTGAGCAGTTCTTC.

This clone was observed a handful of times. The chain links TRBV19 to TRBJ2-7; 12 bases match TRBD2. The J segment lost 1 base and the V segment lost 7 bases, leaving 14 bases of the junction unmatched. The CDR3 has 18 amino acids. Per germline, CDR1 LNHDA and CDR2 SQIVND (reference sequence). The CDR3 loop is CASTPRASGRGKSYEQYF. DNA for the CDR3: TGTGCCAGTACCCCCCGGGCTAGCGGGAGGGGAAAATCCTACGAGCAGTACTTC.

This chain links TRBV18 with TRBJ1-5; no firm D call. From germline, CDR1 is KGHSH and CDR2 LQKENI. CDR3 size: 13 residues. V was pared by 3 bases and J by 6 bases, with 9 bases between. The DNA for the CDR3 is TGTGCCAGCTCACCGGGAGAGGGTCAGCCCCAGCATTTT. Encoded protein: CASSPGEGQPQHF.

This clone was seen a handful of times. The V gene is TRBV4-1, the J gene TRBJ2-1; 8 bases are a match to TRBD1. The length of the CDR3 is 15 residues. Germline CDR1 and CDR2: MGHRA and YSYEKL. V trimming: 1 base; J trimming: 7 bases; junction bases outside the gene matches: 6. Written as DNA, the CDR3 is TGCGCCAGCAGCCAAGGGCAGGGGGCATGGAATGAGCAGTTCTTC. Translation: CASSQGQGAWNEQFF.

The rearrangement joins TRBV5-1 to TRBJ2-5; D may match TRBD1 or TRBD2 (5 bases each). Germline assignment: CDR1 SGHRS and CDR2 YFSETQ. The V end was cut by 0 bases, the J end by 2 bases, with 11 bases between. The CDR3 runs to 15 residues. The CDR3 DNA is TGCGCCAGCAGCTTGGAAGGGACCTCTCAAGAGACCCAGTACTTC. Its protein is CASSLEGTSQETQYF.

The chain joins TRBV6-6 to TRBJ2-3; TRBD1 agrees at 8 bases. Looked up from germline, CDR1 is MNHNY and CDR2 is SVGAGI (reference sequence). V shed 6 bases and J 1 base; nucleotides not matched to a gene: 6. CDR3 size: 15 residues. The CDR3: CASRTGTGGTDTQYF. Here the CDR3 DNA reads TGTGCCAGCAGGACCGGGACAGGAGGCACAGATACGCAGTATTTT.

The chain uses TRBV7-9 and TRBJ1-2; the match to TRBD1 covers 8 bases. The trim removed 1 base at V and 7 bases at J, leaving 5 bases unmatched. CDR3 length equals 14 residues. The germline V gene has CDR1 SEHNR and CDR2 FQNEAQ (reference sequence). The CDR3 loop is CASSLGAGGLGYTF. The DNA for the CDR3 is TGTGCCAGCAGCTTAGGGGCAGGGGGCCTTGGCTACACCTTC.

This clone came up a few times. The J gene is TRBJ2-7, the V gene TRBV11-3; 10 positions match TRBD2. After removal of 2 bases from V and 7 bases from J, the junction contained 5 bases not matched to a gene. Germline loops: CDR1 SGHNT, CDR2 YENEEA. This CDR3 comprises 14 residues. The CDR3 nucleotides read TGTGCCAGCAGCTTAACGACTAGCGGGTTTGAGCAGTACTTC. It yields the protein CASSLTTSGFEQYF.

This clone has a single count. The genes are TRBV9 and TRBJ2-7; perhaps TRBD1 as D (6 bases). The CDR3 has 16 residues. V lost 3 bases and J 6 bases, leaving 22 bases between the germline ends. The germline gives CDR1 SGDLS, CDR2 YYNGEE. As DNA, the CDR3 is TGTGCCAGCAGCGCAACAACGGGGACACTCCTAGGCGAGCAGTACTTC. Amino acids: CASSATTGTLLGEQYF.

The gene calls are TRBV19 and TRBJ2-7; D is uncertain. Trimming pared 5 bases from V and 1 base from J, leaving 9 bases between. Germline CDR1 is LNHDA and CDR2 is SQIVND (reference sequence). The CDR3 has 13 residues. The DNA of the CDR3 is TGTGCCAGTAGTCCGAGCAGGTCCTACGAGCAGTACTTC. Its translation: CASSPSRSYEQYF.

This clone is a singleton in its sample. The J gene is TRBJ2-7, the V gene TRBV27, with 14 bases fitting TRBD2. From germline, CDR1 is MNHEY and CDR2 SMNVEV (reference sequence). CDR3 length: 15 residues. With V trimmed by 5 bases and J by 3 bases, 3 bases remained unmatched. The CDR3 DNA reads TGTGCCAGCAGTCTCGGGACTAGCGGGAGCTACGAGCAGTACTTC. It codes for CASSLGTSGSYEQYF.

CDR3 sequence: CASRHFSGTDKETQYF. Here the CDR3 DNA reads TGTGCCAGCAGACATTTCTCCGGGACAGACAAAGAGACCCAGTACTTC. This chain joins TRBV27 and TRBJ2-5, with 7 positions matching TRBD1. CDR1 and CDR2 (germline): MNHEY, SMNVEV (reference sequence). The CDR3 extends over 16 amino acids. The junction had 13 bases not matched to a gene; V was cut back by 6 bases and J by 3 bases.

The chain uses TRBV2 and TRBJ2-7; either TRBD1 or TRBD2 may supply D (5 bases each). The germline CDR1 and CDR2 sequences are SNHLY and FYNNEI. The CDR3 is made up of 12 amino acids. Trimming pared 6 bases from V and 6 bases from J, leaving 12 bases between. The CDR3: CASSIGTGEQYF. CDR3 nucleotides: TGTGCCAGCAGCATAGGGACGGGCGAGCAGTACTTC.

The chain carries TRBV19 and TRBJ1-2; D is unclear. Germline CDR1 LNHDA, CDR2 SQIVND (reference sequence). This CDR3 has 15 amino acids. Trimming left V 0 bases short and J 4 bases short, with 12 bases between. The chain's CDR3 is CASSIDRRVIYGYTF. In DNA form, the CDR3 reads TGTGCCAGTAGTATAGATCGGAGGGTGATCTATGGCTACACCTTC.

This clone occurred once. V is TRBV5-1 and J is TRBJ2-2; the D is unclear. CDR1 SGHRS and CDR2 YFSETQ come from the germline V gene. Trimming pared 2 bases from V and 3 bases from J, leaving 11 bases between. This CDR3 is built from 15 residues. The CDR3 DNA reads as TGCGCCAGCAGCTTTTTTGGGCCGGACACCGGGGAGCTGTTTTTT. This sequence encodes CASSFFGPDTGELFF. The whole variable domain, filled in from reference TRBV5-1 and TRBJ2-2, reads KAGVTQTPRYLIKTRGQQVTLSCSPISGHRSVSWYQQTPGQGLQFLFEYFSETQRNKGNFPGRFSGRQFSNSRSEMNVSTLELGDSALYLCASSFFGPDTGELFFGEGSRLTVL.

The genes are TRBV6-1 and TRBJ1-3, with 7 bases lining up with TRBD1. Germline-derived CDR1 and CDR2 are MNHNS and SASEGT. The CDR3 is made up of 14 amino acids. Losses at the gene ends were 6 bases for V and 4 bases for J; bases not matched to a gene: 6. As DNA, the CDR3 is TGTGCCAGCAGCTTACAGGGGAACGGAAACACCATATATTTT. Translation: CASSLQGNGNTIYF.

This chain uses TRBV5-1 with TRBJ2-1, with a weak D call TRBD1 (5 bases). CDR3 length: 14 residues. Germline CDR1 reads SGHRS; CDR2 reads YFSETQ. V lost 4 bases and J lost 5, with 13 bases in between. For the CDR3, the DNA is TGCGCCAGCAGCCAACAGGATCTCGACAATGAGCAGTTCTTC. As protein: CASSQQDLDNEQFF. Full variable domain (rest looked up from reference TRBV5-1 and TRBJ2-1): KAGVTQTPRYLIKTRGQQVTLSCSPISGHRSVSWYQQTPGQGLQFLFEYFSETQRNKGNFPGRFSGRQFSNSRSEMNVSTLELGDSALYLCASSQQDLDNEQFFGPGTRLTVL.

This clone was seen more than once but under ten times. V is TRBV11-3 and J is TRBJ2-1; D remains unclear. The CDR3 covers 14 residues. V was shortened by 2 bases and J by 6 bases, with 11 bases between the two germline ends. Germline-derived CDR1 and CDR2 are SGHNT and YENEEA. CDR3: CASSLSPLSNEQFF. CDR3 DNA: TGTGCCAGCAGCTTAAGCCCCTTGTCCAATGAGCAGTTCTTC.

In DNA form, the CDR3 reads TGTGCCAGCAGCTTGGTACAGGATGAAAAACTGTTTTTT. This codes for CASSLVQDEKLFF. The chain links TRBV5-6 to TRBJ1-4; TRBD1 is a possible D gene (5 bases). This CDR3 contains 13 residues. Germline V gene lookup returns CDR1 SGHDT and CDR2 YYEEEE. V lost 0 bases, J lost 6 bases, and 6 bases lay in between. The full variable domain, completed using reference TRBV5-6 and TRBJ1-4, is DAGVTQSPTHLIKTRGQQVTLRCSPKSGHDTVSWYQQALGQGPQFIFQYYEEEERQRGNFPDRFSGHQFPNYSSELNVNALLLGDSALYLCASSLVQDEKLFFGSGTQLSVL.

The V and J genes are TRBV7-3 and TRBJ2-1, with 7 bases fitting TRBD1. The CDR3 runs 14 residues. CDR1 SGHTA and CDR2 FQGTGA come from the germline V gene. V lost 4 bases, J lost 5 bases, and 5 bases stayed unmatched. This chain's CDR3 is CASSSGTANNEQFF. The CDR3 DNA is TGTGCCAGCAGCTCTGGGACAGCGAACAATGAGCAGTTCTTC.

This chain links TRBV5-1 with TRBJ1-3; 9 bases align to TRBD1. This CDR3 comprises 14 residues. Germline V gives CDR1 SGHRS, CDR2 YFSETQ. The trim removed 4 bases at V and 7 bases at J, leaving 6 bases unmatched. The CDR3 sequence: CASSATGTGNTIYF. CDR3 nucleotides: TGCGCCAGCAGCGCCACCGGGACAGGGAACACCATATATTTT.

The CDR3 DNA sequence: TGTGCCAGCAGTTACTTACGTGGGGACACTGAAGCTTTCTTT. This sequence encodes CASSYLRGDTEAFF. The V and J genes are TRBV6-6 and TRBJ1-1, with D unresolved. The CDR3 totals 14 residues. The V gene lost 1 base and the J gene lost 3 bases, with 9 bases spanning the gap. Germline-derived CDR1 and CDR2 are MNHNY and SVGAGI (reference sequence).

The CDR3, as DNA: TGTGCCAGCAACCAACAGGGTAGCACAGATACGCAGTATTTT. Encoded protein: CASNQQGSTDTQYF. V gene TRBV9 combines with J gene TRBJ2-3; the D gene is possibly TRBD1 (6 bases). Trimming cost V 6 bases and J 0 bases, with 11 bases left between them. In germline, CDR1 is SGDLS, CDR2 YYNGEE. This CDR3 is built from 14 residues. Full variable domain (remainder filled in from reference TRBV9 and TRBJ2-3): DSGVTQTPKHLITATGQRVTLRCSPRSGDLSVYWYQQSLDQGLQFLIQYYNGEERAKGNILERFSAQQFPDLHSELNLSSLELGDSALYFCASNQQGSTDTQYFGPGTRLTVL.

The CDR3 protein is CASSVGPDGAIYF. The DNA for the CDR3 is TGTGCCAGCAGCGTAGGTCCTGATGGGGCCATATATTTT. The chain carries TRBV9 and TRBJ1-3; D is unclear. Per the germline V gene, CDR1 is SGDLS and CDR2 is YYNGEE. The CDR3 consists of 13 residues. V lost 0 bases, J lost 11 bases, and 12 bases lay in between.